The 21 T cell receptor beta chains below all came from one sample that was sequenced in a study of T cell responses to AZD1222 COVID-19 vaccine. TCRdb's copy holds only in-frame clones and misses some; the assay was immunoSEQ multiplex PCR. This repertoire shows over 100,000 clones, more than 85% found once; its top ten account for 4.5% to 5%. Sequenced material: peripheral blood, taken on day 0 of AZD1222 vaccination. The receptors come from an adult in good health.

J is TRBJ1-1 and V is TRBV25-1; D gene ambiguous. Trimming shortened V by 0 bases and J by 5 bases, and 10 bases separated the two germline ends. CDR1 MGHDK and CDR2 SYGVNS come from the germline V gene. CDR3 length: 14 amino acids. This CDR3 is CASSEYIGGTEAFF. The CDR3, as DNA: TGTGCCAGCAGTGAATATATAGGAGGGACTGAAGCTTTCTTT.

J is TRBJ1-1 and V is TRBV29-1; maybe TRBD1 (5 bases). Per the germline V gene, CDR1 is SQVTM and CDR2 is ANQGSEA. V lost 4 bases to trimming and J lost 5 bases, with 14 bases between them. CDR3 size: 13 residues. For the CDR3, the DNA is TGCAGCGTTGCCCGGGGGGTCGGAACTGAAGCTTTCTTT. This gives the protein CSVARGVGTEAFF.

The chain uses TRBV5-6 and TRBJ2-7; the D gene is possibly TRBD1 (5 bases). Trimming left V 0 bases short and J 4 bases short, with 20 bases between. This CDR3 comprises 17 residues. Germline CDR1 and CDR2: SGHDT and YYEEEE. Written as DNA, the CDR3 is TGTGCCAGCAGCTTGGGACAGCCAACCCGAGTCACTTACGAGCAGTACTTC. Translated, it gives CASSLGQPTRVTYEQYF.

The chain links TRBV19 to TRBJ1-5; D remains ambiguous. The CDR3 sequence is 13 residues long. CDR1 and CDR2 (germline): LNHDA, SQIVND (reference sequence). The V end lost 3 bases, the J end lost 4 bases, and 7 bases lay between the germline ends. DNA for the CDR3: TGTGCCAGTAGTATTTCAGAAAATCAGCCCCAGCATTTT. It specifies CASSISENQPQHF. Together with reference TRBV19 and TRBJ1-5, the CDR3 gives the full variable domain: DGGITQSPKYLFRKEGQNVTLSCEQNLNHDAMYWYRQDPGQGLRLIYYSQIVNDFQKGDIAEGYSVSREKKESFPLTVTSAQKNPTAFYLCASSISENQPQHFGDGTRLSIL.

The chain combines TRBV6-6 with TRBJ2-7, with D unclear. With 0 bases removed from V and 2 bases from J, the gap between germline ends came to 11 bases. The CDR3 is 15 residues long. Looked up from germline, CDR1 is MNHNY and CDR2 is SVGAGI (reference sequence). The CDR3 spells CASSYSSRATYEQYF. As DNA, the CDR3 is TGTGCCAGCAGTTACTCGAGCCGGGCAACCTACGAGCAGTACTTC.

This clone appeared a single time. The rearrangement uses TRBV29-1 and TRBJ1-2; D may be TRBD1 (6 bases). From germline, CDR1 is SQVTM and CDR2 ANQGSEA. The CDR3 has 11 amino acids. V was pared by 5 bases and J by 8 bases, with 12 bases between. The CDR3 is CSVLGGSGYTF. The CDR3 nucleotides read TGCAGCGTTCTAGGGGGATCGGGCTACACCTTC. Complete variable domain (other parts from reference TRBV29-1 and TRBJ1-2): SAVISQKPSRDICQRGTSLTIQCQVDSQVTMMFWYRQQPGQSLTLIATANQGSEATYESGFVIDKFPISRPNLTFSTLTVSNMSPEDSSIYLCSVLGGSGYTFGSGTRLTVV.

The chain links TRBV19 to TRBJ1-1, with no clear D. The CDR3 is 18 residues long. Trimming removed 3 bases at V and 0 bases at J, with 20 bases between. Germline V gives CDR1 LNHDA, CDR2 SQIVND (reference sequence). The CDR3 sequence: CASSIWRALRPVNTEAFF. The DNA for the CDR3 is TGTGCCAGTAGTATCTGGCGAGCTTTACGGCCCGTGAACACTGAAGCTTTCTTT. Using reference TRBV19 and TRBJ1-1 for the parts outside the CDR3, the full variable domain is DGGITQSPKYLFRKEGQNVTLSCEQNLNHDAMYWYRQDPGQGLRLIYYSQIVNDFQKGDIAEGYSVSREKKESFPLTVTSAQKNPTAFYLCASSIWRALRPVNTEAFFGQGTRLTVV.

This rearrangement joins TRBV5-4 to TRBJ2-7, with D perhaps TRBD1 (7 bases). The germline V gene has CDR1 SGHNT and CDR2 YYREEE (reference sequence). Trimming took off 4 bases at V and 7 bases at J, with 15 bases between the two ends. CDR3 size: 13 residues. The CDR3 loop reads CASSPGTAGEQYF. The DNA for the CDR3 is TGTGCCAGCAGCCCGGGGACAGCGGGTGAGCAGTACTTC.

The V gene is TRBV5-1, the J gene TRBJ2-3; D gene uncertain. This CDR3 spans 15 amino acids. Germline values: CDR1 SGHRS, CDR2 YFSETQ. Trimming stripped 4 bases from V and 1 base from J, with 13 bases between. The CDR3 loop reads CASSGLIDGTDTQYF. As DNA, the CDR3 is TGCGCCAGCAGCGGTTTGATAGACGGCACAGATACGCAGTATTTT.

Written as DNA, the CDR3 is TGTGCCACCAGCAGCACTAGCGGGAGTGCCGATACGCAGTATTTT. This translates into CATSSTSGSADTQYF. The chain joins TRBV15 to TRBJ2-3, with 11 positions matching TRBD2. Germline-derived CDR1 and CDR2 are LNHNV and YYDKDF (reference sequence). The CDR3 consists of 15 residues. The junction had 5 bases not matched to a gene; V was cut back by 3 bases and J by 6 bases. The complete variable domain, with remaining parts taken from reference TRBV15 and TRBJ2-3, reads DAMVIQNPRYQVTQFGKPVTLSCSQTLNHNVMYWYQQKSSQAPKLLFHYYDKDFNNEADTPDNFQSRRPNTSFCFLDIRSPGLGDTAMYLCATSSTSGSADTQYFGPGTRLTVL.

Comment on this clone: Other DNA sequences of this sample code for an identical CDR3. V gene TRBV18 combines with J gene TRBJ1-1, with unresolved D. V was shortened by 3 bases and J by 4 bases, with 6 bases between the two germline ends. Germline CDR1 is KGHSH and CDR2 is LQKENI. The CDR3 runs to 12 residues. The DNA of the CDR3 is TGTGCCAGCTCACCTGGCCGCACTGAAGCTTTCTTT. Protein: CASSPGRTEAFF.

The V and J genes are TRBV20-1 and TRBJ2-7; no clear D gene. The CDR3 sequence is 11 residues long. Germline V gives CDR1 DFQATT, CDR2 SNEGSKA (reference sequence). The ends were cut back, 0 bases at V and 6 bases at J, with 6 bases in the middle. The chain's CDR3 is CSAREEREQYF. In nucleotides, the CDR3 is TGCAGTGCTAGAGAGGAGCGCGAGCAGTACTTC.

The chain combines TRBV27 with TRBJ1-6; D is perhaps TRBD1 (5 bases). V was trimmed by 8 bases and J by 11 bases, leaving 16 bases between them. The germline V gene has CDR1 MNHEY and CDR2 SMNVEV (reference sequence). The CDR3 sequence is 13 residues long. Here the CDR3 DNA reads TGTGCCAGCGCCTCGATTCGGGGGACACCCCTCCACTTT. It specifies CASASIRGTPLHF.

The J gene is TRBJ2-1, the V gene TRBV10-2; D is unresolved. V lost 2 bases and J lost 8, with 19 bases in between. The germline V gene has CDR1 WSHSY and CDR2 SAAADI. This CDR3 spans 16 amino acids. The DNA for the CDR3 is TGCGCCAGCAGTGAGAGAAGGGCGAACCTTGGGGATGAGCAGTTCTTC. It encodes CASSERRANLGDEQFF.

The chain recombines TRBV2 with TRBJ2-1; weak D call: TRBD2 (5 bases). This CDR3 spans 18 amino acids. The ends were cut back, 2 bases at V and 1 base at J, with 18 bases in the middle. Germline V gene sequence: CDR1 SNHLY, CDR2 FYNNEI. The CDR3 sequence is CASSESSVGGSSYNEQFF. The CDR3 region has the DNA TGTGCCAGCAGTGAATCCTCTGTCGGCGGGTCTTCCTACAATGAGCAGTTCTTC.

V gene TRBV5-1 combines with J gene TRBJ1-1, with unresolved D. Germline V lookup: CDR1 SGHRS, CDR2 YFSETQ. V gave up 0 bases and J gave up 4 bases, with 7 bases separating them. The CDR3 totals 13 residues. The CDR3 DNA sequence: TGCGCCAGCAGCTTGGGGGGATTCACTGAAGCTTTCTTT. Protein sequence: CASSLGGFTEAFF.

The chain is built from TRBV6-5 and TRBJ2-1; D not certain. V shed 2 bases and J shed 10 bases, with 9 bases lying between them. CDR1 is MNHEY and CDR2 is SVGAGI in the germline V gene. There are 12 residues in the CDR3. CDR3 nucleotide sequence: TGTGCCAGCAGTTACGTAATGCAAGAGCAGTTCTTC. This codes for CASSYVMQEQFF.

The chain joins TRBV2 to TRBJ1-2, with TRBD1 identical over 7 bases. The CDR3 spans 13 residues. The germline CDR1 and CDR2 sequences are SNHLY and FYNNEI. Losses at the gene ends were 7 bases for V and 7 bases for J; bases not matched to a gene: 9. The CDR3 loop reads CASNPNRGGGYTF. The CDR3 region has the DNA TGTGCCAGCAACCCTAACAGGGGTGGTGGCTACACCTTC.

With respect to this clone: This sample includes further DNA sequences coding for the same CDR3. The rearrangement uses TRBV18 and TRBJ2-6; TRBD1 matches at 8 bases. The CDR3 covers 17 residues. V lost 3 bases and J lost 0; bases outside the gene matches: 4. Germline V lookup: CDR1 KGHSH, CDR2 LQKENI. CDR3 sequence: CASSPRTGSSGANVLTF. The CDR3 DNA reads as TGTGCCAGCTCACCGAGGACAGGGTCCTCTGGGGCCAACGTCCTGACTTTC.

The gene calls are TRBV6-6 and TRBJ1-1, with TRBD1 as a possible D gene (6 bases). V dropped 6 bases and J dropped 0 bases, with 14 bases sitting between them. Germline V lookup: CDR1 MNHNY, CDR2 SVGAGI (reference sequence). This CDR3 is built from 15 residues. CDR3 sequence: CASRTQQGMNTEAFF. The CDR3 DNA reads as TGTGCCAGCAGGACCCAACAGGGAATGAACACTGAAGCTTTCTTT.

The rearrangement joins TRBV27 to TRBJ2-7; TRBD2 matches 9 bases. The germline gives CDR1 MNHEY, CDR2 SMNVEV (reference sequence). This CDR3 has 16 residues. The junction had 12 bases not matched to a gene; V was cut back by 6 bases and J by 3 bases. The CDR3 reads CASRKSHGTSSYEQYF. As DNA, the CDR3 is TGTGCCAGCAGGAAAAGCCACGGGACTAGCAGCTACGAGCAGTACTTC.